Reported below is one T cell receptor beta chain. This clone was observed once. What antigen it recognizes has not been identified. The input lacks base qualities; no much larger clone sits a single base away. This entry comes from a study of blood T cell repertoires in COVID-19 (dated by TCRdb to the early 2020s). For the study in its entirety: Collaborator samples came from the United States, Italy and Spain and covered acute and convalescent phases of COVID-19. Nearly every sample came with metadata listing a de-identified subject ID, COVID-19 status, age in years and sex. The prospective study material was composed of cDNA or gDNA derived from T cells, B-cell-depleted T cells, or PBMCs. Subjects who had been exposed to COVID-19, were actively infected with it, or had recovered from it provided the deeply sampled blood TCRbeta repertoires that made up the dataset. Samples came from the ongoing ImmuneRACE study (first 160 participants) plus 1,254 subjects from 6 global collaborators. The repertoires were released in a freely available public database meant as a resource for research on the immune response to SARS-CoV-2. Where available, HLA class I and class II types were taken from metadata supplied by the sample provider and were not determined by assay-based typing. General findings and caveats noted by the study authors: How much clinical and demographic metadata was included differed by source and by participant, and the metadata was provided uncurated.

Based on the germline V gene (reference sequence), the CDR1 and CDR2 sequences are WNHNN and SYGVQD. The CDR3 has 17 amino acids, counting the end cysteine and phenylalanine. Of the read, only the CDR3 DNA is kept; its 51 bases are in frame from base 1. V ends up 3 bases short and J 9 bases short, with an unmatched junction base count of 14. The immunoSEQ Assay, a bias-controlled multiplex PCR, was used to amplify TCRbeta CDR3 regions from genomic DNA. The study's processing was this. Within the assay, amplification of reference gene primers was used to estimate how many nucleated cells each sample contained. To quantify the absolute abundance of each unique TCRbeta CDR3 rearrangement, sequence reads were collapsed and filtered. For each sample, productive Simpson clonality was calculated as the square root of Simpson's diversity index over productive rearrangements. What TCRdb holds here is the immuneACCESS table cut down to in-frame rearrangements. Part of the clones is not present; checked against another copy, under half of the missing clones reflect an unresolved V gene, and the others are unexplained. V, J and clone size derive from that table, while D and trimming were established from the DNA sequence. The sample table shows 470,000 or so clones, and about 89% are seen once. The ten largest clonotypes hold roughly 4% of the sample.

Whole blood was collected in K2EDTA tubes by collaborating institutions according to the institutions' own protocols. For TCRbeta analysis, collaborator samples were shipped as frozen whole blood, as isolated PBMCs, or as DNA extracted from either sample type. The sample consisted of peripheral blood. This receptor was taken from a woman between 25 and 40 years old with acute or convalescent COVID-19. The sequence joins TRBV10-1 to TRBJ2-1, with 10 bases in between that match TRBD2. The nucleotide sequence is given as TGCGCCAGCAGTGAATCCGCTAGCGGGGGTTCTCTAGCTGAGCAGTTCTTC. Translated, it reads CASSESASGGSLAEQFF.